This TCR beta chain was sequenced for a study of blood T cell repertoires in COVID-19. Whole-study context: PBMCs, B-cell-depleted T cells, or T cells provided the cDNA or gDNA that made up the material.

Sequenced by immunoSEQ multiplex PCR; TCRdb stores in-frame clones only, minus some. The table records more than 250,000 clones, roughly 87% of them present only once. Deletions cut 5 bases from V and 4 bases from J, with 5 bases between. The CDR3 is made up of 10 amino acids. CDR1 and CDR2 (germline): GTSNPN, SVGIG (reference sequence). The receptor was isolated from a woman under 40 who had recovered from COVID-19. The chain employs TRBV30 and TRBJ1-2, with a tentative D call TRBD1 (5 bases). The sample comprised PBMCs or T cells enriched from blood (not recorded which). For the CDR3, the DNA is TGTGCCTGGGACAGCTATGGCTACACCTTC. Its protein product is CAWDSYGYTF. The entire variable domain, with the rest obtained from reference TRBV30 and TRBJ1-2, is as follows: SQTIHQWPATLVQPVGSPLSLECTVEGTSNPNLYWYRQAAGRGLQLLFYSVGIGQISSEVPQNLSASRPQDRQFILSSKKLLLSDSGFYLCAWDSYGYTFGSGTRLTVV.